A single sample is the source of the 24 T cell receptor beta chains below, sequenced in a study of identical twins. One entry per CDR3 protein, called by TCRdb with MiXCR from the 5' RACE reads. This table holds around 490,000 distinct CDR3 sequences, 13% to 15% found once. Another study also made use of these data, one on yellow fever vaccine responses in identical twins.

The source material was CD4+ T cells sorted from blood. Receptors originate from a young woman in good health.

This clonotype was observed a few times. This rearrangement joins TRBV28 to TRBJ2-1; the match to TRBD2 covers 13 bases. Germline V gene sequence: CDR1 MDHEN, CDR2 SYDVKM. The CDR3 extends over 15 amino acids. Trimming cost V 9 bases and J 8 bases; bases outside gene matches: 10. CDR3 nucleotide sequence: TGTGCCAGTTCTACGGGACTAGCGGGGAAGTATGAGCAGTTCTTC. Amino acids: CASSTGLAGKYEQFF.

A few counts support this clonotype. The chain carries TRBV18 and TRBJ2-5; no reliable D call. Germline V lookup: CDR1 KGHSH, CDR2 LQKENI. The CDR3 has 15 residues. V lost 3 bases, J lost 5 bases, and 16 bases lay in between. This CDR3 reads CASSPTRTEKETQYF. For the CDR3, the DNA is TGTGCCAGCTCACCGACGCGGACGGAGAAGGAGACCCAGTACTTC.

This clonotype has just a few counts. The chain is built from TRBV20-1 and TRBJ1-5; D not certain. Trimming left V 0 bases short and J 2 bases short, with 8 bases between. Looked up from germline, CDR1 is DFQATT and CDR2 is SNEGSKA (reference sequence). The CDR3 runs to 14 residues. The CDR3 DNA reads as TGCAGTGCTAGAGAGATCGGGGGCAATCAGCCCCAGCATTTT. Translation: CSAREIGGNQPQHF.

This clonotype occurred a few times. This chain links TRBV29-1 with TRBJ1-1, with D hard to call. Germline CDR1 and CDR2: SQVTM and ANQGSEA. CDR3 length: 15 amino acids. V lost 6 bases, J lost 0 bases, and 17 bases lay in between. The CDR3 is CSVRSQPNMNTEAFF. DNA of the CDR3: TGCAGCGTCCGATCCCAGCCGAATATGAACACTGAAGCTTTCTTT.

In DNA form, the CDR3 reads TGTGCCACCGACGCCGGGGCGTACAATGAGCAGTTCTTC. Protein: CATDAGAYNEQFF. The genes are TRBV28 and TRBJ2-1; D may correspond to TRBD1 or TRBD2 (5 bases each). The CDR3 totals 13 residues. Between the trimmed V and J ends, which lost 10 bases and 4 bases, there was a span of 14 bases. Germline V gene data show CDR1 as MDHEN and CDR2 as SYDVKM.

This rearrangement joins TRBV4-1 to TRBJ2-1; the match to TRBD1 covers 11 bases. Trimming at V came to 5 bases and at J to 9 bases, leaving 6 bases not matched to a gene. Germline lookup yields CDR1 MGHRA and CDR2 YSYEKL. The CDR3 extends over 14 amino acids. Here the CDR3 reads CASSRAGTGGEQFF. CDR3 bases: TGCGCCAGCAGCAGAGCAGGGACAGGGGGTGAGCAGTTCTTC.

Only a few counts were recorded for this clonotype. The chain couples TRBV20-1 to TRBJ2-5; 9 positions match TRBD1. The J segment lost 8 bases and the V segment lost 1 base, leaving 11 bases of the junction unmatched. Germline loops: CDR1 DFQATT, CDR2 SNEGSKA (reference sequence). There are 15 residues in the CDR3. For the CDR3, the DNA is TGCAGTGCTAGAGGATCTCCGGGACAGGGTAATACCCAGTACTTC. Translating gives CSARGSPGQGNTQYF.

The CDR3 sequence is CASSPYRDTNTGELFF. CDR3 in DNA: TGCGCCAGCAGCCCTTACCGGGACACGAACACCGGGGAGCTGTTTTTT. J is TRBJ2-2 and V is TRBV5-1, with a weak D call TRBD1 (6 bases). CDR3 length equals 16 residues. Germline V gene data show CDR1 as SGHRS and CDR2 as YFSETQ. The germline V and J ends were trimmed by 4 bases and 0 bases, with 13 bases remaining between them. Based on the CDR3 plus reference TRBV5-1 and TRBJ2-2, the full variable domain is KAGVTQTPRYLIKTRGQQVTLSCSPISGHRSVSWYQQTPGQGLQFLFEYFSETQRNKGNFPGRFSGRQFSNSRSEMNVSTLELGDSALYLCASSPYRDTNTGELFFGEGSRLTVL.

The chain combines TRBV20-1 with TRBJ1-1; D might be TRBD1 (5 bases). Trimming took off 1 base at V and 1 base at J, with 7 bases between the two ends. Germline CDR1 and CDR2: DFQATT and SNEGSKA (reference sequence). This CDR3 has 13 residues. As DNA, the CDR3 is TGCAGTGCTAGAGTAGGGGCGAACACTGAAGCTTTCTTT. Translated, it gives CSARVGANTEAFF.

This clonotype occurred a few times. This sequence joins TRBV10-3 and TRBJ2-7, with D possibly called TRBD1 or TRBD2 (6 bases each). The V end lost 3 bases, the J end lost 7 bases, and 16 bases lay between the germline ends. CDR3 size: 14 residues. CDR1 is ENHRY, CDR2 SYGVKD, per germline. CDR3 in amino acids: CAISDPGGMLEQYF. CDR3 nucleotide sequence: TGTGCCATCAGTGACCCCGGGGGCATGTTGGAGCAGTACTTC.

The rearrangement links TRBV20-1 to TRBJ1-1; 7 bases align to TRBD1. The CDR3 spans 14 residues. The V gene end was trimmed by 6 bases and the J gene end by 0 bases; junction bases not matched to a gene: 7. Germline V lookup: CDR1 DFQATT, CDR2 SNEGSKA (reference sequence). Here the CDR3 DNA reads TGCAGTGCACTTCCCGGGACAGTGAACACTGAAGCTTTCTTT. It is translated as CSALPGTVNTEAFF.

The rearrangement joins TRBV7-7 to TRBJ2-1, with D perhaps TRBD1 or TRBD2 (5 bases each). This CDR3 spans 15 amino acids. V lost 5 bases to trimming and J lost 5 bases, with 16 bases between them. Germline V lookup: CDR1 SSHAT, CDR2 FNYEAQ (reference sequence). The CDR3 sequence is CASSPGTLPNNEQFF. The CDR3 DNA follows: TGTGCCAGCAGCCCCGGGACCCTTCCTAACAATGAGCAGTTCTTC.

The chain's CDR3 is CASGWVEPQYF. CDR3 bases: TGTGCCAGCGGATGGGTTGAGCCGCAGTATTTT. This chain connects TRBV7-3 to TRBJ2-3; D gene unclear. Germline V lookup: CDR1 SGHTA, CDR2 FQGTGA. CDR3 length: 11 amino acids. The V end lost 8 bases, the J end lost 10 bases, and 13 bases lay between the germline ends.

This clonotype was seen only a few times. The chain couples TRBV12-3 or TRBV12-4 to TRBJ1-1; D is undetermined. The CDR3 spans 13 residues. Trimming took 6 bases from V and 3 from J, leaving 11 bases between them. The CDR3 region has the DNA TGTGCCAGCAGCCATCGCATGGACACTGAAGCTTTCTTT. This codes for CASSHRMDTEAFF.

The chain carries TRBV2 and TRBJ2-1, with D maybe TRBD2 (5 bases). The CDR3 consists of 16 residues. V shed 1 base and J shed 0 bases, with 10 bases lying between them. Per germline, CDR1 SNHLY and CDR2 FYNNEI. This CDR3 is CASSEVQRSSYNEQFF. CDR3 nucleotide sequence: TGTGCCAGCAGTGAAGTGCAGCGGAGCTCCTACAATGAGCAGTTCTTC. Filled out from reference TRBV2 and TRBJ2-1, the complete variable domain reads EPEVTQTPSHQVTQMGQEVILRCVPISNHLYFYWYRQILGQKVEFLVSFYNNEISEKSEIFDDQFSVERPDGSNFTLKIRSTKLEDSAMYFCASSEVQRSSYNEQFFGPGTRLTVL.

In its sample, this clonotype was seen many times. This sequence joins TRBV10-3 and TRBJ1-4, with D uncertain. The ends were cut back, 4 bases at V and 5 bases at J, with 8 bases in the middle. Germline V gene lookup returns CDR1 ENHRY and CDR2 SYGVKD. The CDR3 consists of 13 residues. The CDR3 sequence: CAISAWENEKLFF. The CDR3 DNA reads TGTGCCATCAGTGCTTGGGAGAATGAAAAACTGTTTTTT.

This clonotype was detected only a few times. The chain employs TRBV7-7 and TRBJ2-5, with D perhaps given as TRBD1 or TRBD2 (5 bases each). The CDR3 has 13 residues. Germline-derived CDR1 and CDR2 are SSHAT and FNYEAQ (reference sequence). The V end was cut by 5 bases, the J end by 5 bases, with 12 bases between. The CDR3 bases are TGTGCCAGCAGCCCTGGGACGAGGGAGACCCAGTACTTC. It translates to CASSPGTRETQYF.

In this sample, this clonotype turned up a few times. V and J are TRBV27 and TRBJ2-3; either TRBD1 or TRBD2 may supply D (5 bases each). Germline loops: CDR1 MNHEY, CDR2 SMNVEV (reference sequence). Trimming pared 5 bases from V and 6 bases from J, leaving 15 bases between. The CDR3 sequence is 14 residues long. The CDR3 sequence: CASSNARGGDTQYF. CDR3 nucleotide sequence: TGTGCCAGCAGTAACGCCCGGGGCGGGGATACGCAGTATTTT.

This clonotype was observed a handful of times. V gene TRBV20-1 combines with J gene TRBJ2-2; D might be TRBD2 (6 bases). This CDR3 comprises 15 residues. V lost 1 base and J lost 0, with 9 bases in between. CDR1 is DFQATT and CDR2 is SNEGSKA in the germline V gene (reference sequence). The CDR3 reads CSARVGGTNTGELFF. CDR3 coding DNA: TGCAGTGCTAGAGTCGGGGGAACGAACACCGGGGAGCTGTTTTTT.

The chain employs TRBV6-1 and TRBJ1-5, with D unclear. Per germline, CDR1 MNHNS and CDR2 SASEGT. The V gene lost 6 bases and the J gene lost 2 bases, with 14 bases spanning the gap. CDR3 size: 15 residues. The CDR3: CASSGGIVGNQPQHF. The CDR3 nucleotides read TGTGCCAGCAGCGGAGGGATTGTCGGCAATCAGCCCCAGCATTTT.

This clonotype has just a few counts. This chain uses TRBV5-5 with TRBJ2-6; D not certain. The V and J ends lost 2 bases and 0 bases respectively, with 6 bases between them. Germline lookup yields CDR1 SGHKS and CDR2 YYEKEE (reference sequence). The CDR3 runs to 15 residues. The CDR3 spells CASSFGHSGANVLTF. CDR3 nucleotide sequence: TGTGCCAGCAGCTTCGGTCACTCTGGGGCCAACGTCCTGACTTTC.

This sequence joins TRBV5-1 and TRBJ2-1; D is tentatively TRBD1 or TRBD2 (6 bases each). Germline loops: CDR1 SGHRS, CDR2 YFSETQ. The CDR3 consists of 15 residues. Trimming pared 0 bases from V and 9 bases from J, leaving 16 bases between. In nucleotides, the CDR3 is TGCGCCAGCAGCTTGGATCTTAGACTAGGGGGTGAGCAGTTCTTC. Its protein product is CASSLDLRLGGEQFF.

The chain recombines TRBV11-2 with TRBJ2-3, with TRBD1 identical over 10 bases. This CDR3 has 16 residues. Germline V gene lookup returns CDR1 SGHAT and CDR2 FQNNGV. J was trimmed by 3 bases and V by 3 bases; bases with no gene match: 6. In nucleotides, the CDR3 is TGTGCCAGCAGCTTGGCCGGACAGGGGGGAACAGATACGCAGTATTTT. This sequence encodes CASSLAGQGGTDTQYF.

This clonotype was seen only a few times. The CDR3 spells CASSQDIQEKILNQPQHF. The CDR3 region has the DNA TGCGCCAGCAGCCAAGATATACAGGAGAAAATTCTCAATCAGCCCCAGCATTTT. The chain couples TRBV4-1 to TRBJ1-5; tentatively, D is TRBD1 (5 bases). Trimming shortened V by 0 bases and J by 3 bases, and 18 bases separated the two germline ends. There are 18 residues in the CDR3. Germline lookup yields CDR1 MGHRA and CDR2 YSYEKL.